This T cell receptor (beta chain) was found in a study of a mutant IDH1 vaccine in newly diagnosed glioma listed by TCRdb under 2021. Study-wide context: Patients were given eight vaccinations, in weeks 1, 3, 5, 7, 11, 15, 19 and 23, which matched visits V03 through V10. In the chemotherapy-containing groups, vaccination started alongside temozolomide cycles, whereas in patients who had radiotherapy alone it started 4-6 weeks after radiotherapy. The approximately 32 treated patients were approximately 62% male and 37.5% female, with a mean age of approximately 40 years. Prior to enrollment, standard therapy consisting of radiotherapy alone, temozolomide alone, or radiochemotherapy with temozolomide had been administered to patients, with the combination being received by most patients. Six visits were used for peripheral blood collection: V03 (baseline), V05, V07, V10, V12 and V13. For exploratory analyses, longitudinal TCRB deep sequencing was carried out in approximately 25 treated patients wherever samples were available.

The sample's time point label is to be understood as: week 11, during vaccination. A 20-mer mutant IDH1 peptide at 300 micrograms in Montanide made up each vaccine dose, which was injected subcutaneously together with topical imiquimod. Newly diagnosed WHO grade 3 or 4 IDH1-mutant astrocytomas showing loss of nuclear ATRX were present in the donors. The samples were drawn from NOA16, a multicentre, single-arm, open-label phase I trial in Germany that tested a mutant IDH1 peptide vaccine in humans for the first time. Genomic DNA for TCRB sequencing was isolated from EDTA blood with the DNeasy Blood and Tissue Kit. Library creation used the immunoSEQ multiplex PCR assay. Rearranged TCR beta chain sequences were amplified using the hsTCRB Kit according to the manufacturer's protocol. TCRB libraries were sequenced on an Illumina MiSeq. Regarding the original processing steps: The proprietary platform of the kit vendor was used for demultiplexing, trimming and gene mapping. As stored in TCRdb, this immuneACCESS dataset retains in-frame rearrangements with V and J assigned. A fraction of the clones does not appear; measured against another copy, unresolved V genes explain less than half of the discrepancy, and the remainder lacks a known reason. For V, J and clone size, that table is used; D and trimming come from the DNA. Present in this sample are under 150,000 clones, 85% to 90% of which were seen just once. 0.6% to 0.75% of the sample goes to the ten largest clones.

About this clone: The target of this receptor is not known. No base qualities exist here, and no much larger clone lies one base off it.

Here is what the overall study found, with its caveats: Pseudoprogression seemed to be unrelated to changes in the top peripheral T cell clonotypes found by TCRB sequencing. Selection of PBMC samples for TCRB deep sequencing was based on availability. Immune responses induced by the vaccine were seen in more than 85% of patients across multiple MHC alleles. The authors noted that analyses of patient blood samples could not be reproduced because of sample limitations.

CDR1 and CDR2 are drawn from the germline V gene: MDHEN, SYDVKM. The CDR3, cysteine through phenylalanine, is 14 amino acids long. Here the CDR3 DNA is all that survives: 42 bases in frame from base 1. V has 6 bases trimmed and J has 7 bases trimmed; junction bases matching no gene number 8. This sequence uses TRBV28 and TRBJ1-5, with TRBD1 matching 8 junction bases. The source is a woman between 50 and 59 years old with glioma. Sequenced here: PBMCs, sampled from a glioma patient whose treatment included an IDH1 peptide vaccine. The DNA reads as follows: TGTGCCAGCAGACTGGACAGGGTGAGGCAGCCCCAGCATTTT. Its protein is CASRLDRVRQPQHF.